This is a list of T cell receptor beta chains from one sample in a study of blood T cell repertoires in COVID-19. The assay was immunoSEQ multiplex PCR, and TCRdb's table has in-frame clones only and misses some. The sample carries tens of thousands of clones, 70% to 90% recorded once. Sequencing was done on a sample of peripheral blood. The receptor set was obtained from a man aged 65-85 years with acute or convalescent COVID-19. Each CDR3 is given with its conserved first and last residue. D genes are given only for firm matches. Clone sizes are given selectively: once, few, many, or a class where the clone is expanded.

NA | NA | TRBJ1-5 | TRBV4-1 | CASSPKSGKPQHF | TGCGCCAGCAGCCCCAAGTCCGGGAAGCCCCAGCATTTT
NA | NA | TRBJ1-2 | TRBV7-2 | CASSLGSAGLGYTF | TGTGCCAGCAGCTTAGGTTCGGCAGGGCTTGGCTACACCTTC
NA | NA | TRBJ1-4 | TRBV11-2 | CASSQVIDEKLFF | TGTGCCAGCAGCCAGGTCATCGATGAAAAACTGTTTTTT
NA | NA | TRBJ2-5 | TRBV5-8 | CASSPSPKTQYF | TGTGCCAGCAGCCCATCCCCCAAGACCCAGTACTTC
NA | TRBD1 | TRBJ2-3 | TRBV18 | CASSPGTGGRDTQYF | TGTGCCAGCTCACCTGGGACAGGGGGCAGGGATACGCAGTATTTT
once | TRBD2 | TRBJ2-1 | TRBV20-1 | CSASDSGGVNNEQFF | TGCAGTGCTAGTGACTCGGGGGGGGTCAACAATGAGCAGTTCTTC
NA | NA | TRBJ1-5 | TRBV6-1 | CASSEKPTVYSNQPQHF | TGTGCCAGCAGTGAGAAACCGACAGTCTATAGCAATCAGCCCCAGCATTTT
NA | NA | TRBJ2-3 | TRBV12-1 | CASRPQHRVPLCDTQYF | TGTGCCAGCAGACCGCAGCACCGGGTCCCCCTTTGTGATACGCAGTATTTT
once | NA | TRBJ2-1 | TRBV5-1 | CASSFGTWSYNEQFF | TGCGCCAGCAGCTTTGGGACATGGTCCTACAATGAGCAGTTCTTC
once | TRBD2 | TRBJ2-5 | TRBV11-3 | CASPKRASGGIGETQYF | TGTGCCAGTCCAAAGAGGGCTAGCGGGGGGATTGGAGAGACCCAGTACTTC
NA | TRBD2 | TRBJ2-5 | TRBV2 | CASSEASGDSQETQYF | TGTGCCAGCAGTGAAGCAAGCGGGGACTCGCAAGAGACCCAGTACTTC
NA | NA | TRBJ1-3 | TRBV5-1 | CASTGGNTIYF | TGCGCCAGCACCGGGGGAAACACCATATATTTT
NA | TRBD1 | TRBJ2-3 | TRBV6-1 | CASSDGTGRGDTQYF | TGTGCCAGCAGTGACGGGACAGGGCGGGGGGATACGCAGTATTTT
NA | NA | TRBJ2-1 | TRBV5-4 | CASSLANNEQFF | TGTGCCAGCAGCTTGGCCAACAATGAGCAGTTCTTC
few | NA | TRBJ2-7 | TRBV2 | CASSGDPKKSSYEQYF | TGTGCCAGCAGCGGAGACCCTAAGAAGAGCTCCTACGAGCAGTACTTC
NA | TRBD1 | TRBJ2-1 | TRBV11-3 | CASSYRDRYNEQFF | TGTGCCAGCAGCTACCGGGACAGGTACAATGAGCAGTTCTTC
NA | NA | TRBJ2-1 | TRBV7-2 | CASSLGPADYNEQFF | TGTGCCAGCAGCTTAGGGCCAGCGGACTACAATGAGCAGTTCTTC
NA | TRBD1 | TRBJ2-7 | TRBV7-3 | CASSTGQGYEQYF | TGTGCCAGCAGCACGGGACAGGGTTACGAGCAGTACTTC
NA | TRBD1 | TRBJ2-5 | TRBV4-1 | CASSQDRTGGETQYF | TGCGCCAGCAGCCAAGACCGGACAGGCGGTGAGACCCAGTACTTC
NA | NA | TRBJ2-7 | TRBV7-9 | CASSPLLGPYEQYF | TGTGCCAGCAGCCCTTTGCTGGGGCCCTACGAGCAGTACTTC
NA | NA | TRBJ2-2 | TRBV11-2 | CASSLDLGGVETGELFF | TGTGCCAGCAGCTTAGATCTGGGGGGAGTAGAAACCGGGGAGCTGTTTTTT
NA | TRBD1 | TRBJ1-4 | TRBV2 | CASGRGQGDEKLFF | TGTGCCAGCGGGAGGGGACAGGGGGATGAAAAACTGTTTTTT
NA | NA | TRBJ1-4 | TRBV7-8 | CASSLALGQSDEKLFF | TGTGCCAGCAGCTTAGCGCTGGGGCAAAGCGATGAAAAACTGTTTTTT
NA | NA | TRBJ2-7 | TRBV5-1 | CASSLDYGAYEQYF | TGCGCCAGCAGCCTCGACTATGGGGCCTACGAGCAGTACTTC
NA | NA | TRBJ1-6 | TRBV3-1/TRBV3-2 | CASSQAPFGDSPLHF | TGTGCCAGCAGCCAAGCGCCCTTCGGTGATTCACCCCTCCACTTT
once | TRBD1 | TRBJ1-1 | TRBV3-1/TRBV3-2 | CASSQEDRGLTAFF | TGTGCCAGCAGCCAAGAAGACAGGGGTCTTACAGCTTTCTTT
NA | NA | TRBJ1-4 | TRBV7-3 | CASSPPVAGGIPNEKLFF | TGTGCCAGCAGCCCCCCCGTGGCCGGAGGGATTCCCAATGAAAAACTGTTTTTT
NA | NA | TRBJ2-7 | TRBV5-1 | CASSLSWRRSYEQYF | TGCGCCAGCAGCTTGAGTTGGAGGCGATCCTACGAGCAGTACTTC
once | NA | TRBJ1-1 | TRBV2 | CASSGGGTEAFF | TGTGCCAGCAGTGGGGGGGGCACTGAAGCTTTCTTT
NA | TRBD1 | TRBJ2-7 | TRBV28 | CASRHAGGWETYEQYF | TGTGCCAGCAGGCATGCAGGGGGATGGGAAACCTACGAGCAGTACTTC
NA | NA | TRBJ2-2 | TRBV2 | CASRGPGGTGELFF | TGTGCCAGCAGAGGACCAGGGGGGACCGGGGAGCTGTTTTTT
NA | TRBD2 | TRBJ2-5 | TRBV2 | CASSSSGGASLETQYF | TGTGCCAGCAGTTCTAGCGGGGGGGCAAGTTTAGAGACCCAGTACTTC
NA | NA | TRBJ2-3 | TRBV6-5 | CASSYSTGGPDTQYF | TGTGCCAGCAGTTACTCGACGGGGGGCCCAGATACGCAGTATTTT
once | TRBD2 | TRBJ2-3 | TRBV7-2 | CASSPGGVVDTQYF | TGTGCCAGCAGCCCCGGGGGGGTGGTGGATACGCAGTATTTT
NA | TRBD2 | TRBJ2-5 | TRBV4-1 | CASSQGLALQETQYF | TGCGCCAGCAGCCAAGGACTAGCCCTTCAAGAGACCCAGTACTTC
NA | TRBD2 | TRBJ2-3 | TRBV3-1/TRBV3-2 | CASSQSWGGTDTQYF | TGTGCCAGCAGCCAAAGCTGGGGGGGAACAGATACGCAGTATTTT
NA | TRBD2 | TRBJ2-3 | TRBV5-1 | CASSLRSLSGTKGDTQYF | TGCGCCAGCAGCTTGCGATCCCTTAGCGGGACAAAGGGGGATACGCAGTATTTT
NA | TRBD1 | TRBJ2-5 | TRBV29-1 | CSVEVDRGETQYF | TGCAGCGTTGAAGTAGACAGGGGGGAGACCCAGTACTTC
NA | TRBD2 | TRBJ2-5 | TRBV2 | CASSGGGAGETQYF | TGTGCCAGCAGTGGCGGGGGGGCCGGAGAGACCCAGTACTTC
NA | TRBD1 | TRBJ2-2 | TRBV4-1 | CASSQSPGQGDTGELFF | TGCGCCAGCAGCCAAAGCCCGGGACAGGGGGACACCGGGGAGCTGTTTTTT
NA | TRBD1 | TRBJ2-5 | TRBV19 | CASSIGTGGEETQYF | TGTGCCAGTAGTATAGGGACAGGGGGGGAAGAGACCCAGTACTTC
NA | TRBD2 | TRBJ2-1 | TRBV27 | CASSLRLAGGPGNEQFF | TGTGCCAGCAGTTTGAGACTAGCGGGGGGGCCGGGCAATGAGCAGTTCTTC
NA | NA | TRBJ1-2 | TRBV6-5 | CASSYSRAGGYTF | TGTGCCAGCAGTTACTCAAGGGCGGGCGGCTACACCTTC
NA | TRBD2 | TRBJ2-7 | TRBV11-2 | CASSLGGTSSYEQYF | TGTGCCAGCAGCTTAGGCGGGACTAGCTCCTACGAGCAGTACTTC
NA | TRBD1 | TRBJ1-2 | TRBV5-1 | CASSARAQGASRGYTF | TGCGCCAGCAGCGCAAGGGCCCAGGGGGCATCTCGCGGCTACACCTTC
NA | TRBD2 | TRBJ2-2 | TRBV7-2 | CASTLIAGAYTGELFF | TGTGCCAGCACCTTAATAGCGGGGGCGTACACCGGGGAGCTGTTTTTT
NA | TRBD2 | TRBJ2-1 | TRBV14 | CASSQDLIGLAGHTNNEQFF | TGTGCCAGCAGCCAAGATCTGATAGGACTAGCGGGGCATACCAACAATGAGCAGTTCTTC
once | TRBD1 | TRBJ2-7 | TRBV5-1 | CASSSQGARYEQYF | TGCGCCAGCAGCTCACAGGGGGCGCGCTACGAGCAGTACTTC